This TCR beta chain was captured by sequencing in a study of T cells after posttransplantation cyclophosphamide. The count of this clone is one. As yet, its antigen is unknown. Study-level results: Later post-transplant blood repertoires were often dominated by donor CD8+ memory clones. Skin or GI-infiltrating T cells shared few TRB sequences with blood.

From germline, CDR1 is LGHNT and CDR2 FRNRAP. V was shortened by 6 bases and J by 8 bases, with 13 bases between the two germline ends. There are 12 residues in the CDR3. Repertoires were generated with immunoSEQ multiplex PCR, while TCRdb's copy carries only in-frame clones and drops some. The profile shows 30,000 to 40,000 clones, roughly 90% of them singletons. Sequencing was done on a sample of PBMCs. The receptor's source is a woman aged 40-49 years with a blood cancer, CMV-positive, and with a related stem cell donor. The rearrangement joins TRBV12-5 to TRBJ1-1; D not resolved. The DNA of the CDR3 is TGTGCTAGTGGAGGAGGCAGATTGGAAGCTTTCTTT. This codes for CASGGGRLEAFF.